This entry concerns a single T cell receptor (beta chain). Its antigen is currently not known. Qualities for individual bases were not recorded, and no much larger clone is one base off. These data come from a study of cytomegalovirus exposure and HLA in healthy donors (dated by TCRdb to the late 2010s). As for the study more broadly: An earlier analysis of roughly 570 of the donors reported under 300 Gb of sequence data and about 120 million unique TCR beta sequences obtained from about 200 million T cells. An early release covering 500 to 750 HLA-typed donors comprised approximately 290 gigabases of sequencing data and about 90 million unique TCR sequences. Of the 350 to 450 genotyped donors, approximately 83% fell in the genetic ancestry cluster associated with self-reported Caucasian donors. The aim of the study was to test whether cataloging public T cell receptors could identify signatures of past pathogen exposure. The study used immunosequencing to profile the T cell repertoires of approximately 640 subjects and linked those repertoires to cytomegalovirus serostatus. A separate validation cohort of roughly 130 different subjects was used in addition to the roughly 670-subject first cohort. High-throughput TCR immunosequencing, statistical association of individual TCRs with disease status, and machine learning were combined to predict cytomegalovirus infection status. A later analysis re-examined previously published TCR beta repertoires from roughly 650 donors and added high-resolution HLA genotyping to investigate patterns of TCR occurrence. Rather than using new phenotypic data, the later analysis identified candidate immune exposures from TCR beta sequences and from how often those sequences occurred across donors. To decide whether each TCR beta V gene segment behaved as functional or pseudogenic, an earlier analysis of several hundred of the donors relied on high-throughput TCR beta sequencing. Alongside the repertoire data, information on donor age, sex, ethnicity and CMV serostatus was compiled. In a later genetic analysis, genome-wide SNP genotypes for about three fifths of the 666 donors were used, and that subset was treated as a discovery cohort. Every discovery cohort repertoire had been produced on one sequencing platform. Both class I and class II loci were covered by HLA typing, at four-digit resolution. The number of typed donors differed by locus: about 620-640 for A, B, C, DRB1 and DQB1; 500 to 550 for DQA1; 606 for DPA1; and about 450 for DPB1. Several DR-DQ haplotypes were handled as single units for association and clustering because linkage in the cohort was strong. Among under 450 genotyped donors of the cohort, an average of approximately 250,000 unique TCR beta nucleotide sequences were sequenced per donor, roughly a sixth of them non-productive.

Study-level results and caveats: The cohort was sequenced for TCR beta chains only, and without alpha or paired-chain data the features that could be detected were limited. In a later genetic analysis, a missense DCLRE1C variant was associated with V-gene and J-gene trimming of TCR beta chains, and the association was replicated in an independent cohort. In a later analysis, HLA-associated TCR beta chains were found to be more clonally expanded and to have lower generation probabilities than equally common non-associated chains. The 87-base-pair reads could not distinguish some IMGT-functional V segments, including TRBV6-2 and TRBV6-3, so those segments were excluded. Most TCR sequences were seen in very few donors, while some public TCRs were found in many individuals. In both the original and validation cohorts, the classifier was reported to diagnose cytomegalovirus status with high specificity and sensitivity. Correlated functional status among segregating V segments might reflect linkage disequilibrium, but an unknown experimental factor could not be ruled out. The presence/absence analyses assumed that sequencing depth was roughly uniform across donors, and that assumption may not be true. A later analysis reported that several top co-occurrence clusters appeared linked to parvovirus B19, influenza, CMV and Epstein-Barr virus. A cluster of highly shared sequence variants was judged likely to represent a technical artifact of the sequencing pipeline. In a later genetic analysis, fewer N-insertions in productive TCRs were reported among donors in an Asian-associated ancestry cluster than the approximately 670-donor mean. HLA typing was unavailable for some donors at each locus, so association tests used only the typed subset. The authors suggested that the approach could potentially be extended to other disease states and immunological phenotypes. A few of the identified cytomegalovirus-associated TCR beta chains were confirmed in vitro to be specific for cytomegalovirus antigens. According to a later analysis, TCR association rates differed among HLA loci, with DRB1 alleles showing the most associated TCRs and HLA-C alleles showing the fewest. According to a later analysis, most CMV-associated TCR beta chains appeared to be HLA-restricted, and the HLA associations seemed to be driven largely by CMV exposure. A further reported finding was that TCR beta sequences accurately predicted the HLA-A and HLA-B alleles for most subjects in the first cohort. In an earlier analysis of 587 of the donors, most TCR beta V segments appeared in productive rearrangements about 87% or about 30% of the time, broadly matching IMGT annotations. CMV serostatus was the only immune exposure information available for the cohort. The study gave a list of 150 to 200 TCR beta chains associated with cytomegalovirus. Because counts were too low, seventeen rarely observed V segments, including chromosome 9 orphons, were left out of the earlier analysis of 500 to 650 of the donors. When HLA alleles, especially DR and DQ, strongly co-occurred, TCR associations were difficult to assign to individual alleles. A later analysis associated 16,951 TCR beta sequences with specific HLA alleles at a false discovery rate of 0.05.

For this chain, trimming is 0 bases at the V end and 4 bases at the J end, and the number of junction bases without a gene match is 2. The CDR3 starts with the cysteine, ends with the phenylalanine, and has 16 residues. The entry retains the CDR3 DNA only, 48 bases that are in frame from base 1. From the germline V gene (reference sequence), CDR1 is SGHNT and CDR2 is YYREEE. The method behind the library was the immunoSEQ multiplex PCR assay. For the multiplex PCR, a mixture combining 60 forward primers for TCR Vbeta segments and 13 reverse primers for TCR Jbeta segments was used. Amplification of the CDR3 region of rearranged TCR beta genes was performed with a multiplex PCR assay on genomic DNA. Amplified TCR beta libraries were sequenced as 87-base-pair reads on the Illumina HiSeq System. As for the original processing: A later analysis tallied 75 million to 95 million unique TCR beta chains across the 666 repertoires, and approximately 9.9 million of those chains were shared by two or more donors. To remove PCR and sequencing errors, raw reads were error-corrected and collapsed into unique sequences using a nearest-neighbor algorithm that merged closely related sequences. Alignment of CDR3 sequences to IMGT reference sequences was used to assign V, D and J gene segments. For a sequence to be retained, at least a six-nucleotide match to both a V gene segment and a J gene segment was required. A rearrangement was called productive if the CDR3 had no stop codons and remained in frame with V and J, and every other rearrangement was called non-productive. Following IMGT convention, CDR3 was defined as the stretch from the second conserved V-encoded cysteine to the conserved J-encoded phenylalanine. In an earlier analysis of around 540 of the donors, sequences lacking an unambiguous match to a single V gene segment were excluded. In an earlier analysis of a few hundred of the donors, V segments were called functional above 56.7% productive rearrangements and were called segregating when the between-donor standard deviation exceeded 5%. A statistical classification framework was developed to diagnose cytomegalovirus status using the catalog of TCR beta chain sequences. In a later analysis, V and J genes were assigned by comparing TCR nucleotide sequences against IMGT/GENE-DB human TR gene sequences. A later analysis assigned CDR3 sequences and most-parsimonious VDJ recombination scenarios with the TCRdist pipeline. In a later analysis, each TCR beta chain was defined by its CDR3 amino acid sequence together with its V-gene family, and reads without a unique V-gene family were excluded. A later analysis removed 550 to 650 highly shared, low-generation-probability nucleotide sequences to deal with suspected cross-contamination and a sequencing artifact. A later analysis calculated a clonal expansion index for each public chain from normalized within-repertoire ranks of inferred template counts. Generation probabilities in a later analysis came from a VDJ recombination model fitted to out-of-frame rearrangements, and those results were checked against IGoR. In a later analysis, TCR-TCR, TCR-HLA and TCR-CMV co-occurrence was scored with hypergeometric tests, and a repertoire-size bias correction was applied to TCR pairs. In a later analysis, false discovery rates were estimated by permuting HLA or CMV assignments 20 times. In a later analysis, co-occurring TCRs were grouped with DBSCAN, and TCRdist sequence similarity was added when clustering was performed within HLA-allele-positive subsets. Repertoires with fewer than 30,000 or more than 120,000 public chains were left out of co-occurrence clustering, as were a handful of repertoires with anomalous nucleotide sharing. TCRdb stores this immuneACCESS table with in-frame sequences only. Part of the clones is absent; in the studies checked, under half of the shortfall reflects unresolved V genes, and no reason is known for the rest. V and J calls and clone size are as listed in that table; D and trimming were resolved from the DNA. The sample table lists some 180,000 clones, about 83% of them with a count of one. The ten largest account for about 1.8% of the sample.

The cohort consisted of approximately 670 healthy bone marrow donors. At the time of sampling, all cohort members were nominally healthy, though unrecorded immune exposures were likely present. The donor tested CMV seropositive and was one of the 289 seropositive cohort members. A peripheral blood sample was collected from each donor, and TCR beta sequencing was performed on peripheral blood mononuclear cells. Genomic DNA was extracted from the blood cell samples with the Qiagen DNeasy Blood Extraction Kit. Input material: PBMCs. The sequence was obtained from a man aged 35 to 55 in good health and CMV-seropositive. The rearranged chain carries TRBV5-4 and TRBJ2-7, with 15 bases matching TRBD2. Here the CDR3 is given as CASSLGTSGRVYEQYF. The DNA sequence is TGTGCCAGCAGCTTGGGGACTAGCGGGAGGGTGTACGAGCAGTACTTC.